Reported below is one T cell receptor (beta chain). The entry originates in a study of T cell changes during pregnancy in multiple sclerosis. Repertoires were generated with immunoSEQ multiplex PCR, while TCRdb's copy carries only in-frame clones and drops some. The sample contains fewer than 45,000 clones, approximately 91% of which appear only once. In germline, CDR1 is MDHEN, CDR2 SYDVKM. V shed 2 bases and J shed 5 bases, with 12 bases lying between them. The CDR3 extends over 14 amino acids. Specimen: peripheral blood, collected in the second trimester of pregnancy. The sequence was collected from a female donor in good health, enrolled as a control in a pregnancy study. The chain has TRBV28 and TRBJ1-1; D perhaps matches TRBD1 (6 bases). In DNA, the CDR3 is TGTGCCAGCAGTTTAGGGGGCGTCGAGACTGAAGCTTTCTTT. Amino acids: CASSLGGVETEAFF.